Listed below are T cell receptor beta chains from one sample, sequenced in a study of T cell responses to AZD1222 COVID-19 vaccine. Repertoires were generated with immunoSEQ multiplex PCR, while TCRdb's copy carries only in-frame clones and drops some. The sample contains fewer than 110,000 clones, 90% of which appear only once. Here the sequenced sample was peripheral blood, taken on day 0 of AZD1222 vaccination. These receptor sequences come from an adult in good health. Each CDR3 is given with its conserved first and last residue. The D gene is left open where the match is weak. Clone size is not always given. Where it is, it says once, few, many or a class for expanded clones.

cdr3_length,clone_size,d_call,v_call,j_call,cdr3_nt,cdr3_aa
15,NA,TRBD1,TRBV15,TRBJ1-5,TGTGCCACCAGCAGAGCCGGGACAGAACATCAGCCCCAGCATTTT,CATSRAGTEHQPQHF
11,NA,NA,TRBV20-1,TRBJ1-2,TGCAGTGCTACAGGGTACTATGGCTACACCTTC,CSATGYYGYTF
15,NA,TRBD2,TRBV7-7,TRBJ2-2,TGTGCTAGCGGAGGGAGACTAGCGGGGCCCGCGGAGCTGTTTTTT,CASGGRLAGPAELFF
13,NA,NA,TRBV6-5,TRBJ1-2,TGTGCCAGCAGTTTTACTTCGAGCTATGGCTACACCTTC,CASSFTSSYGYTF
14,once,NA,TRBV5-7,TRBJ2-2,TGTGCCAGCAGCTTCGGTGGATTCACCGGGGAGCTGTTTTTT,CASSFGGFTGELFF
15,NA,NA,TRBV7-6,TRBJ2-1,TGTGCCAGCAGCCCCCTTTCCGGGGGCTACAATGAGCAGTTCTTC,CASSPLSGGYNEQFF
13,NA,NA,TRBV10-1,TRBJ2-7,TGCGCCAGCAGTGAGTTGACCCTCTACGAGCAGTACTTC,CASSELTLYEQYF
18,NA,TRBD1,TRBV7-9,TRBJ1-3,TGTGCCAGCAGCGTGGTGGGGCGACAGGGTTTAATCGGAAACACCATATATTTT,CASSVVGRQGLIGNTIYF
12,NA,NA,TRBV15,TRBJ1-3,TGTGCCACCAGCAGAGATCGAAACACCATATATTTT,CATSRDRNTIYF
15,NA,NA,TRBV5-1,TRBJ1-5,TGCGCCAGCTCACCGGGTCTATCTAGCGGGCAGCCCCAGCATTTT,CASSPGLSSGQPQHF